This is a list of T cell receptor beta chains from one sample in a study of OX40 agonist ivuxolimab in advanced cancers. TCRdb keeps only in-frame clones here, not all; method: immunoSEQ multiplex PCR. The table includes roughly 36,000 clones, around four fifths detected once. The material sequenced was CD4+ or CD8+ T cells sorted from blood, taken in a trial of the OX40 agonist ivuxolimab. These receptors came from an adult with an advanced solid tumor such as melanoma, head and neck, liver or kidney cancer. CDR3s include the opening cysteine and the closing phenylalanine or tryptophan. The D gene is left open where the match is weak. Clone sizes are given selectively: once, few, many, or a class where the clone is expanded.

v_call: TRBV25-1
j_call: TRBJ2-7
clone_size: .
d_call: TRBD2
cdr3_nt: TGTGCCAGCAGCTTTCGAGATCCAGCGGGAGGGCCTACCTACGAGCAGTACTTC
cdr3_aa: CASSFRDPAGGPTYEQYF

v_call: TRBV7-6
j_call: TRBJ2-3
clone_size: .
d_call: .
cdr3_nt: TGTGCCAGCAGCGACACGTTACTGACAACAGATACGCAGTATTTT
cdr3_aa: CASSDTLLTTDTQYF

v_call: TRBV25-1
j_call: TRBJ2-3
clone_size: .
d_call: TRBD2
cdr3_nt: TGTGCCAGCAGTGAATTATCTGGCGGGGGGGCCAAAGATACGCAGTATTTT
cdr3_aa: CASSELSGGGAKDTQYF

v_call: TRBV28
j_call: TRBJ1-3
clone_size: .
d_call: .
cdr3_nt: TGTGCCAGCAGTCCAATGGTTGTTTCCCAATTCTCTGGAAACACCATATATTTT
cdr3_aa: CASSPMVVSQFSGNTIYF

v_call: TRBV9
j_call: TRBJ2-7
clone_size: once
d_call: TRBD1
cdr3_nt: TGTGCCAGCAGCGTAGGCACAGGGGGGAGCTACGAGCAGTACTTC
cdr3_aa: CASSVGTGGSYEQYF

v_call: TRBV19
j_call: TRBJ2-7
clone_size: once
d_call: TRBD1
cdr3_nt: TGTGCCAGTAGCAAACCGGGACAGGGGGTGTACGAGCAGTACTTC
cdr3_aa: CASSKPGQGVYEQYF

v_call: TRBV19
j_call: TRBJ2-1
clone_size: .
d_call: TRBD2
cdr3_nt: TGTGCCAGCGGCCTGGGTATTAGCGGGCTTGAGGAATACAATGAGCAGTTCTTC
cdr3_aa: CASGLGISGLEEYNEQFF

v_call: TRBV28
j_call: TRBJ2-5
clone_size: .
d_call: TRBD2
cdr3_nt: TGTGCCAGCAGTTTAGGGGGGACTATCCAAGAGACCCAGTACTTC
cdr3_aa: CASSLGGTIQETQYF

v_call: TRBV6-1
j_call: TRBJ2-5
clone_size: .
d_call: .
cdr3_nt: TGTGCCAGCCGGAGACAGAGCGATTTGGGAGAGACCCAGTACTTC
cdr3_aa: CASRRQSDLGETQYF

v_call: TRBV27
j_call: TRBJ2-2
clone_size: .
d_call: .
cdr3_nt: TGTGCCAGCAGTTTTAACACCGGGGAGCTGTTTTTT
cdr3_aa: CASSFNTGELFF

v_call: TRBV18
j_call: TRBJ2-3
clone_size: .
d_call: .
cdr3_nt: TGTGCCAGCTCACCACGAACAGATACGCAGTATTTT
cdr3_aa: CASSPRTDTQYF

v_call: TRBV7-2
j_call: TRBJ1-2
clone_size: .
d_call: .
cdr3_nt: TGTGCCAGCAGCCGTATCCGGGGGCCATATGGCTACACCTTC
cdr3_aa: CASSRIRGPYGYTF

v_call: TRBV5-1
j_call: TRBJ2-7
clone_size: .
d_call: TRBD1
cdr3_nt: TGCGCCAGCAGCTTGCAGGGGGCCTCCTACGAGCAGTACTTC
cdr3_aa: CASSLQGASYEQYF

v_call: TRBV27
j_call: TRBJ1-5
clone_size: few
d_call: TRBD1
cdr3_nt: TGTGCCACCCAGGACAGGCCTAATCAGCCCCAGCATTTT
cdr3_aa: CATQDRPNQPQHF

v_call: TRBV7-2
j_call: TRBJ1-5
clone_size: .
d_call: TRBD1
cdr3_nt: TGTGCCAGCAGCCCCGCTACAGGGGGAGAACAGCCCCAGCATTTT
cdr3_aa: CASSPATGGEQPQHF

v_call: TRBV19
j_call: TRBJ2-7
clone_size: few
d_call: TRBD2
cdr3_nt: TGTGCCAGTAGTATCTCGGTAGCGGGAGTGTTGTCCTACGAGCAGTACTTC
cdr3_aa: CASSISVAGVLSYEQYF

v_call: TRBV19
j_call: TRBJ1-1
clone_size: .
d_call: .
cdr3_nt: TGTGCCAGTAGATCCGGACAGAGGGTCACTGAAGCTTTCTTT
cdr3_aa: CASRSGQRVTEAFF

v_call: TRBV6-1
j_call: TRBJ1-1
clone_size: .
d_call: .
cdr3_nt: TGTGCCAGCAGTCCAGGTACAGACACTGAAGCTTTCTTT
cdr3_aa: CASSPGTDTEAFF

v_call: TRBV10-3
j_call: TRBJ1-3
clone_size: few
d_call: TRBD1
cdr3_nt: TGTGCCATCAGGACAGGGTCCCACTCTGGAAACACCATATATTTT
cdr3_aa: CAIRTGSHSGNTIYF

v_call: TRBV9
j_call: TRBJ2-2
clone_size: .
d_call: TRBD1
cdr3_nt: TGTGCCAGCAGACAGGGGAGCACCGGGGAGCTGTTTTTT
cdr3_aa: CASRQGSTGELFF

v_call: TRBV27
j_call: TRBJ2-7
clone_size: .
d_call: TRBD2
cdr3_nt: TGTGCCAGCAGGCGAGGTAGCGGGAGCTCCTACGAGCAGTACTTC
cdr3_aa: CASRRGSGSSYEQYF

v_call: TRBV11-1
j_call: TRBJ2-2
clone_size: .
d_call: .
cdr3_nt: TGTGCCAGCAGCTTTTATAGGGCCACCGGGGAGCTGTTTTTT
cdr3_aa: CASSFYRATGELFF

v_call: TRBV6-5
j_call: TRBJ1-3
clone_size: .
d_call: .
cdr3_nt: TGTGCCAGCAGTGGGACCGGCTCTGGAAACACCATATATTTT
cdr3_aa: CASSGTGSGNTIYF

v_call: TRBV11-2
j_call: TRBJ2-1
clone_size: .
d_call: TRBD2
cdr3_nt: TGTGCCAGCAGCCCATGGGGTCTAGCGGGGGACAATGAGCAGTTCTTC
cdr3_aa: CASSPWGLAGDNEQFF

v_call: TRBV30
j_call: TRBJ1-2
clone_size: few
d_call: TRBD1
cdr3_nt: TGTGCCTGGAGTAGGGACAGGGGGTCCCGTGGCTACACCTTC
cdr3_aa: CAWSRDRGSRGYTF

v_call: TRBV9
j_call: TRBJ2-5
clone_size: .
d_call: TRBD1
cdr3_nt: TGTGCCAGCAGCGGAGGACAGGGCGCCCTGGAGACCCAGTACTTC
cdr3_aa: CASSGGQGALETQYF